This T cell receptor (beta chain) was found in a study of shared clonotypes between healthy human individuals. Trimming removed 7 bases at V and 6 bases at J, with 17 bases between. Germline V lookup: CDR1 SNHLY, CDR2 FYNNEI. The CDR3 sequence is 14 residues long. Study-level results: Clonotypes not shared had lower generation probabilities than those common to all four donors. Enrolling few donors narrowed the genetic and exposure-history diversity that was represented.

Genomic DNA of every subset was divided equally among multiple immunoSEQ plates. It was roughly 210 ng DNA, 33,000 or so T cell genomes, that sorted-subset replicate PCRs used. Sequencing was performed with immunoSEQ multiplex PCR; in TCRdb, only in-frame clones are kept and a portion is missing. The data contain roughly 1.5 million clones, approximately 98% of them singletons. Concerning this clone itself: Its antigen is still unknown.

The receptor was isolated from a man aged 30-40 years in good health. The chain joins TRBV2 to TRBJ2-3; D unclear. Sequencing input: naive CD4+ T cells sorted from blood. Subset defined: CD45RA+ positively selected. The CDR3 sequence: CASNRALKSDTQYF. CDR3 DNA sequence: TGTGCCAGCAATAGGGCCTTGAAGTCCGATACGCAGTATTTT.